This TCR beta chain was documented in a study of T cell responses to AZD1222 COVID-19 vaccine. Sequencing was performed with immunoSEQ multiplex PCR; in TCRdb, only in-frame clones are kept and a portion is missing. The table has 110,000 to 150,000 clones, about 94% seen once. The CDR3 covers 13 residues. Trimming removed 1 base at V and 5 bases at J, with 5 bases between. CDR1 is KGHSH and CDR2 is LQKENI in the germline V gene. The starting material was peripheral blood, obtained on day 0 of AZD1222 vaccination. The chain employs TRBV18 and TRBJ2-2, with D unclear. The TCR was taken from an adult in good health. The CDR3 loop reads CASSPQLTGELFF. The CDR3 bases are TGTGCCAGCTCACCACAGCTTACCGGGGAGCTGTTTTTT. Full variable domain (remainder filled in from reference TRBV18 and TRBJ2-2): NAGVMQNPRHLVRRRGQEARLRCSPMKGHSHVYWYRQLPEEGLKFMVYLQKENIIDESGMPKERFSAEFPKEGPSILRIQQVVRGDSAAYFCASSPQLTGELFFGEGSRLTVL.